This record covers a single T cell receptor (beta chain). This clonotype was detected only a few times. Its antigen specificity is not known. There are no base qualities to consult, and no much larger clone falls within one base. Inclusive of the bounding cysteine and phenylalanine, the CDR3 is 15 residues long. CDR3 DNA only is kept here, 45 bases in frame from base 1. Trimming at the junction amounts to 3 bases on V and 9 bases on J, and the germline ends lie 18 bases apart. The germline V gene (reference sequence) supplies CDR1 LGHDT and CDR2 YNNKEL. Synthesis of TCR cDNA relied on 5'RACE template switching, a step that introduced a universal primer site along with unique molecular identifiers. Priming for cDNA synthesis came from both the TCR alpha and TCR beta constant segments. Library amplification used two PCR steps, and the second PCR step added sample barcodes and sequencing adapters. Libraries were sequenced on Illumina HiSeq 2500 (2x100 bp) or NovaSeq (2x150 bp). The original methods were these. Demultiplexing of reads and collapsing into UMI consensus sequences were performed with MIGEC, and V(D)J alignment was carried out with MiXCR. Using edgeR on replicate PBMC samples, clonotypes were called vaccine-responding if FDR was below 0.01 and the log2 fold change was above 5 up to day 15. Each bulk clonotype was labeled CD4 or CD8 based on which sequenced repertoire, CD4 or CD8, contained the clonotype at higher abundance. TCRdb handled the public reads itself, with Q25 trimming in fastp and clone calling in MiXCR, and kept productive beta chains. Entries are consolidated by CDR3 protein sequence, retaining the most common genes and DNA. It is TCRdb's table, rather than the study itself, that gives the V and J calls and clone size. This sample has around 310,000 distinct CDR3 sequences in its table, and 8.5% to 9% of those were observed once. In total, the top ten clones hold roughly 18% of the sample.

These data come from a study of T cells after yellow fever vaccination (dated by TCRdb to between 2018 and 2020). Background on the whole study: Libraries from fractions with low cell numbers were prepared with the SMART-Seq v4 Ultra Low Input RNA kit. Blood was drawn at multiple timepoints before and after primary and secondary immunization, with bulk PBMC replicates and cell subsets isolated. To follow T-cell clones before and after primary and booster YFV17D yellow fever vaccination, bulk TCR alpha and beta repertoires were sequenced over time. Two healthy male donors made up the cohort, one aged 18 to 30 years and the other aged 30 to 40 years.

Beyond this particular receptor, the publication reports: The secondary T-cell response was weaker than the primary response but faster, peaking on day 5 instead of day 15. Computational filtering was required because FACS-sorted repertoires could contain abundant contaminating clonotypes from the bulk population. Only a couple of donors were included in the study, so the extent to which the findings can be generalized is limited. Most clones expanded after primary vaccination were re-detected after the booster (around 96% of CD4 and more than 70% of CD8), suggesting broad memory maintenance. A small share of clonotypes occurred in both CD4 and CD8 compartments, likely arising from convergent recombination.

What this sample's treatment or condition label stands for: live attenuated yellow fever vaccine strain. At every blood-draw timepoint, two biological replicates of bulk PBMCs were collected. A standard Ficoll-Paque protocol was used to isolate PBMCs from peripheral blood. TriZol was used to extract RNA from bulk PBMCs, CD4 and CD8 fractions, and dextramer-positive and dextramer-negative fractions. The input for sequencing was PBMCs, taken on the day of the first yellow fever vaccination. This receptor was taken from a man aged 18 to 30 who received the YFV17D yellow fever vaccine. The sequence is built from TRBV3-1 and TRBJ2-1; the D assignment is uncertain and may be TRBD1 or TRBD2, with 6 bases supporting each. The CDR3 loop reads CASSHDSWGAVEQFF. The bases read TGTGCCAGCAGCCACGACAGTTGGGGGGCGGTTGAGCAGTTCTTC.